Listed below are T cell receptor beta chains from one sample, sequenced in a study of human T cells and chemical hapten exposure. MiXCR, applied by TCRdb to the RACE reads, yields one record per CDR3 protein. Of approximately 82,000 distinct CDR3 sequences in the sample, 10% to 15% were seen once. The material was whole blood, obtained in connection with sensitization to the hapten diphenylcyclopropenone (DPC). The receptor set was obtained from a woman in her sixties or seventies with alopecia areata. Some clones in this sample may be carry-over from other donors' samples. CDR3s include the opening cysteine and the closing phenylalanine or tryptophan. A D gene is named only where the DNA matches it firmly. Clone size is not always given. Where it is, it says once, few, many or a class for expanded clones.

>TRBJ2-2|TRBV20-1|-|-
TGCAGTGCTACCCCTCTCCCCGGGGAGCTGTTTTTT
CSATPLPGELFF
>TRBJ2-2|TRBV11-2|TRBD1|-
TGTGCCAGCAGCTTAGTGTCCAGGGGGCTTGCCGGGGAGCTGTTTTTT
CASSLVSRGLAGELFF
>TRBJ1-5|TRBV5-1|-|-
TGCGCCAGCAGCTTGGTGCCAGGGAATCAGCCCCAGCATTTT
CASSLVPGNQPQHF
>TRBJ1-6|TRBV12-5|-|once
TGTGCTAGTGGCCTCCAATCTTCACCCCTCCACTTT
CASGLQSSPLHF
>TRBJ2-5|TRBV9|TRBD1|-
TGTGCCAGCAGCCCCCGACAGGGGACTCAAGAGACCCAGTACTTC
CASSPRQGTQETQYF
>TRBJ1-2|TRBV7-6|-|-
TGTGCCAGCAGCCCTAGGCCGAGCCTGCGCTATGGCTACACCTTC
CASSPRPSLRYGYTF
>TRBJ2-1|TRBV6-2/TRBV6-3|TRBD2|many
TGTGCCAGCAGCCGCGGGGGCGGGGGGACCTACAATGAGCAGTTCTTC
CASSRGGGGTYNEQFF
>TRBJ2-3|TRBV10-3|TRBD2|few
TGTGCCATCAGGCCTAGCGGGGGGGATACGCAGTATTTT
CAIRPSGGDTQYF
>TRBJ1-5|TRBV24-1|-|few
TGTGCCACCAGTGATTTGTTACGCCGCTGGAATCAGCCCCAGCATTTT
CATSDLLRRWNQPQHF
>TRBJ2-1|TRBV10-3|TRBD1|few
TGTGCCATCAGTGAGTCTGAGACAGGGGTAACGGGCGATGAGCAGTTCTTC
CAISESETGVTGDEQFF
>TRBJ2-3|TRBV27|TRBD1|few
TGTGCCAGCAACGACCAGGGGGCTGGCACAGATACGCAGTATTTT
CASNDQGAGTDTQYF
>TRBJ1-1|TRBV7-9|-|few
TGTGCCAGCAGCCCGAGTTCGGGGTCTGAAGCTTTCTTT
CASSPSSGSEAFF
>TRBJ1-5|TRBV19|-|few
TGTGCCAGTCAGCCGCGGGGGCGGGATCAGCCCCAGCATTTT
CASQPRGRDQPQHF
>TRBJ2-5|TRBV3-1|-|many
TGTGCCAGCAGCCAAGACCAAGAGACCCAGTACTTC
CASSQDQETQYF
>TRBJ1-6|TRBV30|TRBD1|many
TGTGCCTTGGGACAGACAGGGTCACCCCTCCACTTT
CALGQTGSPLHF
>TRBJ2-1|TRBV18|-|-
TGTGCCAGCTCACCACTACCCCCTACCCTCCGCAATGAGCAGTTCTTC
CASSPLPPTLRNEQFF
>TRBJ2-1|TRBV7-2|-|many
TGTGCCAGCAGCTTGTGGGGCCAGGGGGAGCAGTTCTTC
CASSLWGQGEQFF
>TRBJ2-5|TRBV7-6|TRBD2|many
TGTGCCAGCAGCTTAAACGGGGGGGCCTCAGAGACCCAGTACTTC
CASSLNGGASETQYF
>TRBJ2-7|TRBV10-1|-|-
TGCGCCAGCAGTGGAACTAGCCGAGGGGAGCAGTACTTC
CASSGTSRGEQYF
>TRBJ1-1|TRBV6-5|-|many
TGTGCCAGCAGTCCCGGGGGCAGGAACACTGAAGCTTTCTTT
CASSPGGRNTEAFF
>TRBJ1-1|TRBV7-9|-|many
TGTGCCAGCACCACGCAGAACATGAACACTGAAGCTTTCTTT
CASTTQNMNTEAFF
>TRBJ2-7|TRBV12-3/TRBV12-4|-|many
TGTGCCAGCAGTCTCTCAGGGGTTCGCCCCTACGAGCAGTACTTC
CASSLSGVRPYEQYF
>TRBJ2-1|TRBV5-1|TRBD2|many
TGCGCCAGCATCCCAGGGGGCCTAGCGGGGGTCCACAATGAGCAGTTCTTC
CASIPGGLAGVHNEQFF
>TRBJ2-5|TRBV29-1|TRBD1|few
TGCAGCGTTAACGAAGGGGACAGCCAAGAGACCCAGTACTTC
CSVNEGDSQETQYF
>TRBJ1-6|TRBV5-6|-|many
TGTGCCAGCAGCTTGTGGGAGGATTCACCCCTCCACTTT
CASSLWEDSPLHF
>TRBJ1-1|TRBV7-9|-|few
TGTGCCAGCAGTTTAGGCGCGGGGCCGGGGGACACTGAAGCTTTCTTT
CASSLGAGPGDTEAFF
>TRBJ2-6|TRBV7-2|TRBD1|many
TGTGCCAGCAGCGCTAACCCCCACAGGGGGCTGACTGGGGCCAACGTCCTGACTTTC
CASSANPHRGLTGANVLTF
>TRBJ2-3|TRBV5-1|TRBD1|-
TGCGTCAGCAGCCCCGACAGGGTTACAGATACGCAGTATTTT
CVSSPDRVTDTQYF
>TRBJ1-5|TRBV20-1|-|few
TGCAGTGCTAGAGTGGCAGGCAATCAGCCCCAGCATTTT
CSARVAGNQPQHF
>TRBJ2-1|TRBV24-1|-|-
TGTGCCACCAGTGACCCGATCGTGAATGAGCAGTTCTTC
CATSDPIVNEQFF
>TRBJ2-3|TRBV15|-|-
TGTGCCACCAGCAGAGATACGGGGGCGGACAGACACACAGATACGCAGTATTTT
CATSRDTGADRHTDTQYF
>TRBJ2-7|TRBV11-3|-|-
TGTGCCAGCGGCCCCTTGGGCTCCTACGAGCAGTACTTC
CASGPLGSYEQYF
>TRBJ2-1|TRBV5-1|-|few
TGCGCCAGCAGCTTGGATGGTGGCGAGCAGTTCTTC
CASSLDGGEQFF
>TRBJ2-3|TRBV20-1|-|-
TGCAGTGAACCGGGACCCATCACAGATACGCAGTATTTT
CSEPGPITDTQYF
>TRBJ2-7|TRBV7-9|-|-
TGTGCCAGCAGCTTAGACAGATCGCTGGGGCAGTACTTC
CASSLDRSLGQYF
>TRBJ2-7|TRBV3-1|-|few
TGTGCCAGCAGCCAAGGATCGGGGGAGCAGTACTTC
CASSQGSGEQYF
>TRBJ1-5|TRBV27|TRBD1|few
TGTGCCAGCAGTTTGGGACAGGGATGGAGTCAGCCCCAGCATTTT
CASSLGQGWSQPQHF
>TRBJ1-2|TRBV6-6|TRBD1|-
TGTGCCAGCAGTTACGTGGACAGGGGCCATGGCTACACCTTC
CASSYVDRGHGYTF
>TRBJ1-1|TRBV5-1|TRBD1|few
TGCGCCAGCGCCCCCGCGGGACAGTTAACTGAAGCTTTCTTT
CASAPAGQLTEAFF
>TRBJ2-7|TRBV20-1|-|-
TGCAGTGCTAGAGATGGGAGAGAGCAGTACTTC
CSARDGREQYF
>TRBJ2-3|TRBV2|-|few
TGTGCCACAGGGATTAAAGATACGCAGTATTTT
CATGIKDTQYF
>TRBJ2-1|TRBV18|-|-
TGTGCCAGCTCACCACCGTCCATTTTCAGGCAGTTCTTC
CASSPPSIFRQFF
>TRBJ1-1|TRBV7-3|-|many
TGTGCCAGCAGCTTGGGGCAGATCATGAACACTGAAGCTTTCTTT
CASSLGQIMNTEAFF
>TRBJ1-2|TRBV7-2|-|few
TGTGCCAGCAGCTTAGACCAGGACACGACTTATGGCTACACCTTC
CASSLDQDTTYGYTF
>TRBJ2-3|TRBV5-1|TRBD2|-
TGCGCCAGCAGCCTGCCCTTGGCGGGGGAGACAGATACGCAGTATTTT
CASSLPLAGETDTQYF
>TRBJ2-1|TRBV10-1|TRBD1|many
TGCGCCAGCAGTGACCCCCGGGACAGCGACTCCTACAATGAGCAGTTCTTC
CASSDPRDSDSYNEQFF
>TRBJ2-7|TRBV5-1|-|many
TGCGCCAGCAGGGACATACGCTCCTACGAGCAGTACTTC
CASRDIRSYEQYF
>TRBJ2-4|TRBV10-3|-|many
TGTGCCATCAGTGAGTCGCGAGCACCCCGGGGCGACAAAAACATTCAGTACTTC
CAISESRAPRGDKNIQYF
>TRBJ1-2|TRBV20-1|-|-
TGCAGTGCTCCTAACCTCCGGAACAGTAACTATGGCTACACCTTC
CSAPNLRNSNYGYTF
>TRBJ2-1|TRBV6-2/TRBV6-3|TRBD2|many
TGTGCCAGCGGTAAGGGACTAGCACACAATGAGCAGTTCTTC
CASGKGLAHNEQFF
>TRBJ2-1|TRBV14|-|many
TGTGCCAGCAGCCAAGATCGATGGAGGGGGACAAGAGAGGCCAATGAGCAGTTCTTC
CASSQDRWRGTREANEQFF
>TRBJ1-4|TRBV5-3|-|few
TGTGCCAGAAGCCCTGGACAGCAACCAACTAATGAAAAACTGTTTTTT
CARSPGQQPTNEKLFF
>TRBJ2-3|TRBV5-5|TRBD2|-
TGTGCCAGCAGCCATACGCGGGGGAGCACAGATACGCAGTATTTT
CASSHTRGSTDTQYF
>TRBJ2-6|TRBV12-3/TRBV12-4|-|many
TGTGCCAGCAGTGACGCCGGGACACTCCTAAGCTCTGGGGCCAACGTCCTGACTTTC
CASSDAGTLLSSGANVLTF